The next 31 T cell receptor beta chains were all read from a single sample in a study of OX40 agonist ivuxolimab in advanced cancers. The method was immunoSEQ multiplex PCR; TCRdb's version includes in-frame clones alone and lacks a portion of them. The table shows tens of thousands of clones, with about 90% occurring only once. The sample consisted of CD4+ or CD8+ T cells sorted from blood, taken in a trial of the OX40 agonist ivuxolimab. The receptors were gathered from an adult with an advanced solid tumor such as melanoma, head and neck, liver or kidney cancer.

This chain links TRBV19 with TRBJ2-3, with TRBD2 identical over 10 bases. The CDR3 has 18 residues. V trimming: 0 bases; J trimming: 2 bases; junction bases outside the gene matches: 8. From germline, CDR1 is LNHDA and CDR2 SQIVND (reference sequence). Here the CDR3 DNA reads TGTGCCAGTAGTATAGATTTCCCTAGCGGGGGCTTCACAGATACGCAGTATTTT. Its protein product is CASSIDFPSGGFTDTQYF. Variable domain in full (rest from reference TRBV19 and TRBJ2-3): DGGITQSPKYLFRKEGQNVTLSCEQNLNHDAMYWYRQDPGQGLRLIYYSQIVNDFQKGDIAEGYSVSREKKESFPLTVTSAQKNPTAFYLCASSIDFPSGGFTDTQYFGPGTRLTVL.

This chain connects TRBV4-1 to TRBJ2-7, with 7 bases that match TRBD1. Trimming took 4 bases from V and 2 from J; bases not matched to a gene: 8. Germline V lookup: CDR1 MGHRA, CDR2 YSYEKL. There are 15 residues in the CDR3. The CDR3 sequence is CASSPSWGQTYEQYF. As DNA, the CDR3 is TGCGCCAGCAGCCCAAGTTGGGGACAGACCTACGAGCAGTACTTC.

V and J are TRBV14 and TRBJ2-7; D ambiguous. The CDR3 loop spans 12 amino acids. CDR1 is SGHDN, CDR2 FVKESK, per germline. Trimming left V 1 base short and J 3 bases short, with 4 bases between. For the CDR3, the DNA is TGTGCCAGCAGCCAAGCCGGCTACGAGCAGTACTTC. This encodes CASSQAGYEQYF. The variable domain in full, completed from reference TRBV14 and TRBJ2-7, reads EAGVTQFPSHSVIEKGQTVTLRCDPISGHDNLYWYRRVMGKEIKFLLHFVKESKQDESGMPNNRFLAERTGGTYSTLKVQPAELEDSGVYFCASSQAGYEQYFGPGTRLTVT.

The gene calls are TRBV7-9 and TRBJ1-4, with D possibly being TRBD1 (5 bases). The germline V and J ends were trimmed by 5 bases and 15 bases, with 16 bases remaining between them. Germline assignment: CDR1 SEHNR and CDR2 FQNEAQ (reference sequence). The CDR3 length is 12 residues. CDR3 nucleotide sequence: TGTGCCAGCAGCCTATCCCTTCAGGGATTGTTTTTT. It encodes CASSLSLQGLFF.

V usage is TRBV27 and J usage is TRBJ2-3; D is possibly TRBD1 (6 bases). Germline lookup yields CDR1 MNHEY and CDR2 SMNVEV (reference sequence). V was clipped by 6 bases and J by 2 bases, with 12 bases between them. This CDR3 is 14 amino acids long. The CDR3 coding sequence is TGTGCCAGCAGCTCGGGACACCTCACAGATACGCAGTATTTT. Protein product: CASSSGHLTDTQYF.

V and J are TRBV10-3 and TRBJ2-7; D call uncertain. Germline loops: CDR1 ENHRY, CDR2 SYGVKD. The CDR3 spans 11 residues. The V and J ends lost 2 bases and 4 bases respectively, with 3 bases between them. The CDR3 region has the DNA TGTGCCATCAGTGAGGCGTACGAGCAGTACTTC. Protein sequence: CAISEAYEQYF.

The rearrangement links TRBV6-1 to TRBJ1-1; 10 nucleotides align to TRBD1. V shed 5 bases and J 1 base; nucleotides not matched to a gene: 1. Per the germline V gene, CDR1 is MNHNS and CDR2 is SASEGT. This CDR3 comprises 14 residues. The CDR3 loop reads CASSRDRGNTEAFF. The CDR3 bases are TGTGCCAGCAGTCGGGACAGGGGGAACACTGAAGCTTTCTTT.

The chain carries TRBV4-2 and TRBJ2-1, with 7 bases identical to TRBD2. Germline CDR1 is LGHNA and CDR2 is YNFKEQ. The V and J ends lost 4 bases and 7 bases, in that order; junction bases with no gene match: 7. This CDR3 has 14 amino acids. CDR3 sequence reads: CASSPDLGGNEQFF. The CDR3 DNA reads TGTGCCAGCAGCCCCGACCTCGGGGGGAATGAGCAGTTCTTC.

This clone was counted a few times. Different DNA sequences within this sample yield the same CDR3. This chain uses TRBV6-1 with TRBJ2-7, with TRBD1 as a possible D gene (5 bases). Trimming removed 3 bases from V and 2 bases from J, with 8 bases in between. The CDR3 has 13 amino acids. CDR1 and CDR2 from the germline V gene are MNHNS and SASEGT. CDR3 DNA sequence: TGTGCCAGCAGTGAGGGCAGGGCCTACGAGCAGTACTTC. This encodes CASSEGRAYEQYF.

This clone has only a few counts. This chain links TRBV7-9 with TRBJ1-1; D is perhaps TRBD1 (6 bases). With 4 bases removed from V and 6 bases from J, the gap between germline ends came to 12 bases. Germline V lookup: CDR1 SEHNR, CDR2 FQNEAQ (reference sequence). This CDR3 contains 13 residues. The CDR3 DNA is TGTGCCAGCAGCTACCTCAGGGGTGCTGAAGCTTTCTTT. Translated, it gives CASSYLRGAEAFF.

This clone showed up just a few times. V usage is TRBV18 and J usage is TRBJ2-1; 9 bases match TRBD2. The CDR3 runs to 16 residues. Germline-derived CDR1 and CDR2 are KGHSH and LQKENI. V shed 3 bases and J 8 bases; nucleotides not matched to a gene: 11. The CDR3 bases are TGTGCCAGCTCACCTGCGAGCGGGGGGCCATTCTATGAGCAGTTCTTC. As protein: CASSPASGGPFYEQFF.

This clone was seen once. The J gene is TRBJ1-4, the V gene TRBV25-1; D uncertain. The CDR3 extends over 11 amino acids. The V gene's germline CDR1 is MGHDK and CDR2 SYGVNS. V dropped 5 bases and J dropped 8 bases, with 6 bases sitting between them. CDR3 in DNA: TGTGCCAGCAGTCTGGGGGAAAAACTGTTTTTT. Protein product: CASSLGEKLFF. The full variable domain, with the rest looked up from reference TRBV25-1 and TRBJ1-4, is EADIYQTPRYLVIGTGKKITLECSQTMGHDKMYWYQQDPGMELHLIHYSYGVNSTEKGDLSSESTVSRIRTEHFPLTLESARPSHTSQYLCASSLGEKLFFGSGTQLSVL.

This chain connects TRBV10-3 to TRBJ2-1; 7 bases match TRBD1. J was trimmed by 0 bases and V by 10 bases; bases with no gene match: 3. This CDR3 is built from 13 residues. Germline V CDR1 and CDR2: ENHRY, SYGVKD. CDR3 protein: CATTGSSYNEQFF. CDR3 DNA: TGTGCCACGACAGGGAGCTCCTACAATGAGCAGTTCTTC.

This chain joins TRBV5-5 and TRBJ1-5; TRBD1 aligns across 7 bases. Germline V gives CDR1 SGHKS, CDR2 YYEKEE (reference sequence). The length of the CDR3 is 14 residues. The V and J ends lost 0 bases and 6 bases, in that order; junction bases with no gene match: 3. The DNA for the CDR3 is TGTGCCAGCAGCTTGGGAGGGGGCTCTCAGCCCCAGCATTTT. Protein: CASSLGGGSQPQHF.

The CDR3 sequence: CASSPTSGEETQYF. DNA for the CDR3: TGTGCCAGCAGCCCGACTAGCGGGGAAGAGACCCAGTACTTC. The rearrangement links TRBV7-9 to TRBJ2-5, with TRBD2 matching 11 bases. CDR3 size: 14 residues. Germline CDR1 SEHNR, CDR2 FQNEAQ (reference sequence). V was pared by 5 bases and J by 3 bases, with 2 bases of the junction left unmatched.

CDR3 protein: CASSQPLGLAGAGTDTQYF. The CDR3 nucleotides read TGCGCCAGCAGCCAACCTCTGGGACTAGCGGGAGCTGGCACAGATACGCAGTATTTT. This chain links TRBV4-1 with TRBJ2-3; 14 bases are shared with TRBD2. After removal of 2 bases from V and 1 base from J, the junction contained 8 bases not matched to a gene. CDR1 and CDR2 (germline): MGHRA, YSYEKL. CDR3 size: 19 residues.

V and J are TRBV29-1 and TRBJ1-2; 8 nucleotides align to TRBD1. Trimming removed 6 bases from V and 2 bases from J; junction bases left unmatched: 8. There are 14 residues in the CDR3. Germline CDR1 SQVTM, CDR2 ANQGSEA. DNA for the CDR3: TGCAGCGTCCCCGGACAGGGCCTAAACTATGGCTACACCTTC. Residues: CSVPGQGLNYGYTF.

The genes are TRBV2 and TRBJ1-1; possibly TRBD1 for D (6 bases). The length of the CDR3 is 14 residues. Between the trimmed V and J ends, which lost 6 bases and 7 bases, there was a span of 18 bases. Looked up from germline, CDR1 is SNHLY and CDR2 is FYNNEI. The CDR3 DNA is TGTGCCAGCAGACAGGGTCCCGAATTAGTTGAAGCTTTCTTT. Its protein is CASRQGPELVEAFF.

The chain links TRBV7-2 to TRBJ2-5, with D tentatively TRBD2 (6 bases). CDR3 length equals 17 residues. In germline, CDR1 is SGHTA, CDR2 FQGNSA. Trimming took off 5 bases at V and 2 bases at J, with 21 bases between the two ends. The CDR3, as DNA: TGTGCCAGCAGCCTAAGACTATCGGGAGTCGGGCAAGAGACCCAGTACTTC. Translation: CASSLRLSGVGQETQYF.

DNA for the CDR3: TGTGCCAGCAGTCCCGTATTCTCTGAGCAGTTCTTC. Its protein product is CASSPVFSEQFF. The chain recombines TRBV28 with TRBJ2-1; D is undetermined. Germline-derived CDR1 and CDR2 are MDHEN and SYDVKM. This CDR3 is 12 amino acids long. Trimming pared 5 bases from V and 9 bases from J, leaving 11 bases between.

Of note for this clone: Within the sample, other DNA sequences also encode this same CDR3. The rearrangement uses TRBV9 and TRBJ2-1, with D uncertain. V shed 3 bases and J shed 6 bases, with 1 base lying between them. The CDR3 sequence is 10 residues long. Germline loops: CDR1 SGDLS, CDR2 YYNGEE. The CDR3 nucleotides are TGTGCCAGCAGCGGCAATGAGCAGTTCTTC. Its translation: CASSGNEQFF.

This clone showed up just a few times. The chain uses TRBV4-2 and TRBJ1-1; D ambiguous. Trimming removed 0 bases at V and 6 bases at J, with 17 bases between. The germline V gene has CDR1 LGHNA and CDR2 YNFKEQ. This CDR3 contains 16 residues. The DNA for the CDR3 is TGTGCCAGCAGCCAAGATGCGGGGTTCGGAAACCCTGAAGCTTTCTTT. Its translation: CASSQDAGFGNPEAFF.

For the CDR3, the DNA is TGTGCCAGCAGCCCGAGTGGTGGCTACAATGAGCAGTTCTTC. Residues: CASSPSGGYNEQFF. The gene calls are TRBV11-3 and TRBJ2-1; D unresolved. Germline CDR1 reads SGHNT; CDR2 reads YENEEA. The germline V and J ends were trimmed by 5 bases and 3 bases, with 11 bases remaining between them. The CDR3 has 14 amino acids.

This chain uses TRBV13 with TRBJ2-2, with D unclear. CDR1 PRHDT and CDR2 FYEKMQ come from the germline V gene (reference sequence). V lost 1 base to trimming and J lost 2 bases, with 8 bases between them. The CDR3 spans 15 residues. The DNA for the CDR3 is TGTGCCAGCAGCTTAGTTGGCGGCAACACCGGGGAGCTGTTTTTT. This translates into CASSLVGGNTGELFF.

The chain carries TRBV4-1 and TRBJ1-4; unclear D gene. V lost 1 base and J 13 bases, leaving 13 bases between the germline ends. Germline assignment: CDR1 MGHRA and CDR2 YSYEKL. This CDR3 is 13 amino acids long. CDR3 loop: CASSQALDWILFF. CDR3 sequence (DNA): TGCGCCAGCAGCCAAGCCCTGGATTGGATACTGTTTTTT.

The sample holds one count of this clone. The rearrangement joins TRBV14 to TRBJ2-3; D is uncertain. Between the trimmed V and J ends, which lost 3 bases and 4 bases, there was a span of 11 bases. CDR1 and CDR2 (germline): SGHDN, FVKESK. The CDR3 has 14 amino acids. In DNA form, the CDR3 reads TGTGCCAGCAGCCAGGATCAGAACCCAGATACGCAGTATTTT. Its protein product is CASSQDQNPDTQYF.

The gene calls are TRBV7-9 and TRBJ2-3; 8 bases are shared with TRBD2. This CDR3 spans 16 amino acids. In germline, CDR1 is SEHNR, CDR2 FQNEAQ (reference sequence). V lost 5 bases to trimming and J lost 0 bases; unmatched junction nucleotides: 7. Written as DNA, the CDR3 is TGTGCCAGCAGCGCCTCCGGGACTAGGAGCACAGATACGCAGTATTTT. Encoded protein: CASSASGTRSTDTQYF.

For the CDR3, the DNA is TGTGCCAGTGAATCCCTGCAGGGACGCAACACCATATATTTT. The encoded protein is CASESLQGRNTIYF. The rearrangement joins TRBV11-2 to TRBJ1-3; weak D call: TRBD1 (5 bases). Trimming took 9 bases from V and 7 from J, leaving 19 bases between them. The CDR3 covers 14 residues. Germline V gives CDR1 SGHAT, CDR2 FQNNGV.

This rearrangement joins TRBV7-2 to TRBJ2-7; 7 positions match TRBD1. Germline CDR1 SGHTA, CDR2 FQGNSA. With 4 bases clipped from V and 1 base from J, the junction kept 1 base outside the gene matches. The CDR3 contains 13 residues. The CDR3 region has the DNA TGTGCCAGCAGCTCAGGGGGATCCTACGAGCAGTACTTC. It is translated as CASSSGGSYEQYF. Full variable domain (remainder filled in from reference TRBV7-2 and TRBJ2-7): GAGVSQSPSNKVTEKGKDVELRCDPISGHTALYWYRQSLGQGLEFLIYFQGNSAPDKSGLPSDRFSAERTGGSVSTLTIQRTQQEDSAVYLCASSSGGSYEQYFGPGTRLTVT.

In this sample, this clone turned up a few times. CDR3 in DNA: TGTGCCTGGAGCGAAGGGACAGAGCTTGAAGCTTTCTTT. Its protein product is CAWSEGTELEAFF. The chain links TRBV30 to TRBJ1-1; TRBD1 matches at 7 bases. In germline, CDR1 is GTSNPN, CDR2 SVGIG (reference sequence). The CDR3 runs 13 residues. Germline trimming cut 3 bases from V and 7 bases from J; bases unmatched to any gene: 8. The full variable domain, rest sourced from reference TRBV30 and TRBJ1-1, is SQTIHQWPATLVQPVGSPLSLECTVEGTSNPNLYWYRQAAGRGLQLLFYSVGIGQISSEVPQNLSASRPQDRQFILSSKKLLLSDSGFYLCAWSEGTELEAFFGQGTRLTVV.

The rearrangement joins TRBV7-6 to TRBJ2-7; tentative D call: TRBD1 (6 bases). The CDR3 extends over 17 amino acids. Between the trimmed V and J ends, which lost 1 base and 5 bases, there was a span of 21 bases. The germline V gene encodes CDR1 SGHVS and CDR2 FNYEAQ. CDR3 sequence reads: CASSLVGGSPLLDEQYF. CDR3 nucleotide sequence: TGTGCCAGCAGCTTAGTAGGGGGATCCCCCCTCTTGGACGAGCAGTACTTC. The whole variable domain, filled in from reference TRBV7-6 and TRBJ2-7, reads GAGVSQSPRYKVTKRGQDVALRCDPISGHVSLYWYRQALGQGPEFLTYFNYEAQQDKSGLPNDRFSAERPEGSISTLTIQRTEQRDSAMYRCASSLVGGSPLLDEQYFGPGTRLTVT.